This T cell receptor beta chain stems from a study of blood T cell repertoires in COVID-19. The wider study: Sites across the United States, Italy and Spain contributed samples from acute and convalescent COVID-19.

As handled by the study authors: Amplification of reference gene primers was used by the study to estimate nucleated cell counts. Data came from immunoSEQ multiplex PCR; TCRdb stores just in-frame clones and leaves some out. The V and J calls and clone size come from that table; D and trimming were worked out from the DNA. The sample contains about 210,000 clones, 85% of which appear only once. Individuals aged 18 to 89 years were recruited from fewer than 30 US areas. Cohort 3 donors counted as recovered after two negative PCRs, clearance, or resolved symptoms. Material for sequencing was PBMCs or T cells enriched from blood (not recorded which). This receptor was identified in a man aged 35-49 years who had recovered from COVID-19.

This CDR3 reads CASSEKQGYNYGYTF. The CDR3 DNA sequence: TGTGCCAGCAGTGAAAAACAGGGATATAACTATGGCTACACCTTC. The chain carries TRBV28 and TRBJ1-2; tentatively, D is TRBD1 (6 bases). The germline V and J ends were trimmed by 5 bases and 1 base, with 14 bases remaining between them. The CDR3 spans 15 residues. Germline V gene sequence: CDR1 MDHEN, CDR2 SYDVKM.